This TCR beta chain was identified in a study of OX40 agonist ivuxolimab in advanced cancers. Study-wide context: Ivuxolimab, which targeted the costimulatory receptor OX40 (CD134), was an agonistic, fully human IgG2 monoclonal antibody. Partial responses occurred in three dose-escalation patients: two with cutaneous melanoma and one with hepatocellular carcinoma. Of the 52 patients in dose escalation, about 20 had hepatocellular carcinoma, about 15 had melanoma, 9 had renal cell carcinoma and 9 had head and neck cancer. Prior anti-PD-1, anti-PD-L1 or anti-CTLA-4 therapy was permitted, and checkpoint inhibitors had been received by under 50% of dose-escalation patients. In the dose-escalation cohort, 82.7% of patients were male, and the mean age was around 60 years, with a range of 23 to 79. The purpose of peripheral TCRbeta sequencing was to test whether ivuxolimab changed TCR sequence diversity and led to clonal T-cell expansion. The paper covers the monotherapy dose-escalation part of the phase I ivuxolimab trial, which included N ≈ 50 patients. Intravenous ivuxolimab was administered to patients every 2 weeks at six dose levels: 0.01, 0.1, 0.3, 1.5, 3 and 10 mg/kg. The paper's findings and limits, for the study overall: Clonal expansion of both CD4+ and CD8+ blood T cells was observed from baseline to week 6 at doses 0.1 to 3.0 mg/kg. On average, CD8+ T cells showed more expanded clones than CD4+ T cells after ivuxolimab. Partial responders in the 0.1-3.0 mg/kg groups had among the lowest normalized peripheral clonal expansion, especially among CD8+ T cells. Low levels of normalized T-cell clonal expansion were also seen in some nonresponding patients. Which antigens the clonally expanded peripheral T cells were specific for was not determined.

Patients with autoimmune disease history or receiving systemic immunosuppression were excluded from the trial. In every dose cohort, peripheral blood was drawn for TCR sequencing at baseline, cycle 4 day 1, and cycle 7 day 1. Samples came from an open-label, multicenter, first-in-human phase I dose-escalation trial of ivuxolimab. The trial enrolled adults with locally advanced or metastatic head and neck squamous cell, hepatocellular, melanoma or renal cell carcinoma. Before TCR sequencing, CD4+ T cells and CD8+ T cells were sorted from peripheral blood as separate populations. For sequencing of the TCRbeta CDR3 region, genomic DNA was extracted from the sorted cells. The immunoSEQ Assay was used for sequencing of TCRbeta CDR3 regions. This immuneACCESS table, as held by TCRdb, lists in-frame sequences with V and J called but not all clones. Of the missing ones, under half trace to an unresolved V gene in checked studies; the others have no known cause. The table for this sample lists roughly 65,000 clones; around 89% of them were counted only once. The ten top clones hold about 10% of the sample.

The CDR3 goes from the cysteine to the phenylalanine over 16 residues. CDR3 DNA is the only sequence kept; it has 48 bases, read in frame from the first base. The trim is 0 bases for V and 5 bases for J, with a gap of 16 bases between the germline ends. According to the germline V gene, CDR1 reads SGHTA and CDR2 reads FQGNSA. With regard to this clone: What this receptor recognizes is not known. Base qualities are not provided; no much larger clone lies one nucleotide away.

This TCR came from an adult with an advanced solid tumor such as melanoma, head and neck, liver or kidney cancer. The chain employs TRBV7-2 and TRBJ2-5; the D gene is perhaps TRBD1, on 5 matching bases. The sequences come from CD4+ or CD8+ T cells sorted from blood, collected in a trial of the OX40 agonist ivuxolimab. The CDR3 has the sequence CASSLARARGGETQYF. The DNA sequence is given as TGTGCCAGCAGCTTAGCTAGGGCAAGGGGTGGGGAGACCCAGTACTTC. Outside the CDR3, residues come from the reference TRBV7-2 and TRBJ2-5 proteins, so the full variable domain is: GAGVSQSPSNKVTEKGKDVELRCDPISGHTALYWYRQSLGQGLEFLIYFQGNSAPDKSGLPSDRFSAERTGGSVSTLTIQRTQQEDSAVYLCASSLARARGGETQYFGPGTRLLVL.